This record covers a single TCR beta chain. Its antigen is not yet known. No much larger clonotype is one base removed from it; base qualities were not supplied. The entry originates in a study of Siglec-9 on CD8 T cells in melanoma (dated by TCRdb to the late 2010s). For context, the study as a whole: Siglec-9 expression on CD8+ T cells and the role of Siglec-9 in regulating T cells in the melanoma tumor microenvironment were investigated in the study. The study at large found these results: Siglec-9 was reported to mark and regulate an effector memory CD8+ T-cell subset that appeared to accumulate within melanoma tumors.

Library creation used the immunoSEQ multiplex PCR assay. In TCRdb, the immuneACCESS table is reduced to in-frame sequences with V and J assigned. These tables do not hold every clone; where another copy was compared, an unresolved V gene accounts for under half, and the others remain unexplained. The sample records 25,000 to 30,000 clones, 75% to 90% of which are singletons. Roughly 6% of the sample rests with the top ten. For CDR1 and CDR2, the germline V gene lists MDHEN and SYDVKM. V is cut back by 7 bases and J by 4 bases, with 12 bases in the junction unmatched. The CDR3 holds 16 amino acids from the cysteine to the phenylalanine. Of the read, only the CDR3 DNA is kept; its 48 bases are in frame from base 1.

This TCR derives from a human donor in good health. Sequencing was done on a sample of Siglec-9- CD8+ T cells sorted from blood. In the paper's terms, the cell subset or site label means: CD8 T cells lacking Siglec-9. The sequence is built from TRBV28 and TRBJ2-7; TRBD2 matches 11 bases in the middle. Here is the DNA: TGTGCCAGCACCCCGCTAATTAGCGGGGGGGCTTACGAGCAGTACTTC. Its translation reads: CASTPLISGGAYEQYF.